This T cell receptor (beta chain) originates from a study of identical twins. TCRdb re-called the 5' RACE reads through MiXCR, storing one row per CDR3 protein. This table has 1.5 million or so distinct CDR3 sequences, around 29% appearing once. The germline V gene encodes CDR1 DFQATT and CDR2 SNEGSKA (reference sequence). The CDR3 is made up of 11 amino acids. V was shortened by 6 bases and J by 7 bases, with 7 bases between the two germline ends. The sequence came from a newborn girl in good health. Sequences were obtained from cord blood. The chain joins TRBV20-1 to TRBJ1-6; the D is unclear. The CDR3 is CSALGNSPLHF. The CDR3 coding sequence is TGCAGTGCCCTGGGGAATTCACCCCTCCACTTT.